This entry lists 4 T cell receptor beta chains sequenced from one sample in a study of blood T cell repertoires in COVID-19. Assay used: immunoSEQ multiplex PCR; TCRdb lists only in-frame clones, some missing. The table has roughly 350,000 clones, 88% seen once; the top ten hold about 3.9%. Input material: peripheral blood. The receptor source for this set is a woman between 45 and 65 years old with active or convalescent COVID-19.

This chain links TRBV9 with TRBJ1-2, with 8 bases fitting TRBD1. This CDR3 is 17 amino acids long. Germline CDR1 and CDR2: SGDLS and YYNGEE. With 3 bases clipped from V and 8 bases from J, the junction kept 18 bases outside the gene matches. This CDR3 is CASSASGTGGLRGGYTF. The CDR3 nucleotides are TGTGCCAGCAGCGCGAGTGGAACAGGGGGACTTCGAGGCGGCTACACCTTC.

The chain is built from TRBV5-1 and TRBJ1-2, with D unresolved. V shed 4 bases and J shed 8 bases, with 15 bases lying between them. The CDR3 has 13 residues. The V gene's germline CDR1 is SGHRS and CDR2 YFSETQ. The CDR3, as DNA: TGCGCCAGCAGCGGCGATGTCGGGGTCGGCTACACCTTC. Its protein is CASSGDVGVGYTF.

The count of this clone is one. V is TRBV5-4 and J is TRBJ1-2, with 7 bases matching TRBD1. The CDR3 spans 15 residues. V lost 0 bases and J lost 2; bases outside the gene matches: 4. The germline gives CDR1 SGHNT, CDR2 YYREEE (reference sequence). The CDR3 bases are TGTGCCAGCAGCTTGGGGGGACAGATAAACTATGGCTACACCTTC. It codes for CASSLGGQINYGYTF.

V gene TRBV12-5 combines with J gene TRBJ2-7; TRBD2 is a possible D gene (5 bases). This CDR3 has 14 amino acids. Germline V gene sequence: CDR1 LGHNT, CDR2 FRNRAP. V shed 1 base and J shed 5 bases, with 12 bases lying between them. The CDR3 nucleotides are TGTGCTAGTGGTTTGGATTTACCGAGGGACGAGCAGTACTTC. Residues: CASGLDLPRDEQYF. The full variable domain, rest sourced from reference TRBV12-5 and TRBJ2-7, is DARVTQTPRHKVTEMGQEVTMRCQPILGHNTVFWYRQTMMQGLELLAYFRNRAPLDDSGMPKDRFSAEMPDATLATLKIQPSEPRDSAVYFCASGLDLPRDEQYFGPGTRLTVT.